This T cell receptor (beta chain) emerged from a study of cytomegalovirus exposure and HLA in healthy donors. Study findings and constraints: For cytomegalovirus status, the classifier reportedly gave diagnoses with high specificity and sensitivity. There were approximately 150 TCR beta chains listed as cytomegalovirus-associated. In vitro checks showed that a few CMV-associated chains really do target CMV antigens.

With respect to this clone: The target antigen is unknown.

Germline V lookup: CDR1 SGHAT, CDR2 FQNNGV. Trimming removed 4 bases from V and 11 bases from J; junction bases left unmatched: 7. CDR3 size: 12 residues. The donors were part of the validation cohort, which consisted of about 130 subjects and was separate from the first cohort of 670 or so subjects. The repertoire was sequenced with immunoSEQ multiplex PCR; TCRdb's copy has only in-frame clones and lacks some. This repertoire shows around 150,000 clones, over 80% found once; its top ten account for about 2.1%. Sequencing was performed on PBMCs. The chain links TRBV11-2 to TRBJ1-1; 7 nucleotides match TRBD1. The receptor's source is a young man in good health and CMV-seropositive. The CDR3 coding sequence is TGTGCCAGCAGCTCCGACAGGGTCCTCGCTTTCTTT. Its translation: CASSSDRVLAFF.